The 28 T cell receptor beta chains presented below share a single source sample, sequenced in a study of response to subunit inactivated influenza vaccine. In TCRdb, the RT-PCR reads were re-called with MiXCR into one record per CDR3 protein. Here the sample spans more than 550,000 distinct CDR3 sequences, 12% being singletons. The source material was PBMCs from blood, sampled on the day of vaccination. Receptors were obtained from a man in his fifties or sixties who received an inactivated influenza vaccine.

This clonotype was observed a few times. V gene TRBV5-1 combines with J gene TRBJ1-4, with unresolved D. CDR3 length equals 15 residues. Per the germline V gene, CDR1 is SGHRS and CDR2 is YFSETQ. V lost 0 bases to trimming and J lost 8 bases, with 14 bases between them. The CDR3 nucleotides read TGCGCCAGCAGCTTGGCCAGGACTCCGGGCGAAAAACTGTTTTTT. Its translation is CASSLARTPGEKLFF.

The J gene is TRBJ2-2, the V gene TRBV4-1; D might be TRBD2 (6 bases). The CDR3 has 15 amino acids. CDR1 MGHRA and CDR2 YSYEKL come from the germline V gene. Trimming pared 4 bases from V and 7 bases from J, leaving 16 bases between. CDR3 DNA sequence: TGCGCCAGCAGCCCCCGGGGCGGGGAAAGCGGGGAGCTGTTTTTT. Translated: CASSPRGGESGELFF.

This clonotype appeared a few times. This chain connects TRBV20-1 to TRBJ2-1; 12 bases map to TRBD2. This CDR3 comprises 16 residues. Germline CDR1 DFQATT, CDR2 SNEGSKA (reference sequence). The J segment lost 3 bases and the V segment lost 3 bases, leaving 6 bases of the junction unmatched. CDR3 loop: CSAREGLAGNYNEQFF. CDR3 nucleotide sequence: TGCAGTGCTAGGGAAGGACTAGCGGGAAACTACAATGAGCAGTTCTTC.

This chain joins TRBV28 and TRBJ2-7; D is possibly TRBD2 (5 bases). The CDR3 is 14 residues long. Trimming cost V 6 bases and J 4 bases, with 16 bases left between them. CDR1 is MDHEN, CDR2 SYDVKM, per germline. The CDR3 loop is CASSLTGSGYEQYF. In nucleotides, the CDR3 is TGTGCCAGCAGCCTTACGGGGTCGGGTTACGAGCAGTACTTC.

The chain joins TRBV15 to TRBJ2-7; 11 bases are a match to TRBD2. V lost 0 bases, J lost 0 bases, and 10 bases stayed unmatched. CDR3 size: 19 residues. Looked up from germline, CDR1 is LNHNV and CDR2 is YYDKDF (reference sequence). The CDR3 loop reads CATSRDLASGRPNSYEQYF. The CDR3 DNA reads as TGTGCCACCAGCAGAGATCTGGCTAGCGGGAGGCCAAACTCCTACGAGCAGTACTTC.

This clonotype showed up many times. The rearrangement links TRBV20-1 to TRBJ2-3, with D unclear. The CDR3 has 15 residues. Trimming pared 0 bases from V and 0 bases from J, leaving 10 bases between. In germline, CDR1 is DFQATT, CDR2 SNEGSKA (reference sequence). The CDR3 is CSARDSRESTDTQYF. CDR3 DNA sequence: TGCAGTGCTAGAGACAGTAGGGAAAGCACAGATACGCAGTATTTT.

This clonotype was detected a few times. The J gene is TRBJ2-7, the V gene TRBV7-9; 7 bases map to TRBD1. CDR1 and CDR2 from the germline V gene are SEHNR and FQNEAQ (reference sequence). The CDR3 length is 15 residues. Germline trimming cut 3 bases from V and 3 bases from J; bases unmatched to any gene: 8. This CDR3 is CASSFLDRTRYEQYF. Written as DNA, the CDR3 is TGTGCCAGCAGCTTTCTGGACAGGACCCGCTACGAGCAGTACTTC.

The rearrangement links TRBV7-2 to TRBJ1-4; D is ambiguous. CDR1 and CDR2 from the germline V gene are SGHTA and FQGNSA. This CDR3 contains 15 residues. V dropped 0 bases and J dropped 3 bases, with 8 bases sitting between them. The CDR3 loop reads CASSLAQGSNEKLFF. The CDR3 DNA sequence: TGTGCCAGCAGCTTAGCCCAAGGGTCTAATGAAAAACTGTTTTTT.

This clonotype was counted between two and nine times. This chain connects TRBV5-1 to TRBJ1-1; no firm D call. The ends were cut back, 3 bases at V and 0 bases at J, with 9 bases in the middle. CDR3 length: 14 residues. Germline V CDR1 and CDR2: SGHRS, YFSETQ. CDR3 DNA: TGCGCCAGCAGCTGGATGAGTATGAACACTGAAGCTTTCTTT. Protein: CASSWMSMNTEAFF.

This clonotype showed up just a few times. V is TRBV5-6 and J is TRBJ2-6; possibly TRBD1 for D (6 bases). Trimming stripped 4 bases from V and 2 bases from J, with 19 bases between. The CDR3 sequence is 18 residues long. Germline V gene data show CDR1 as SGHDT and CDR2 as YYEEEE. CDR3 sequence (DNA): TGTGCCAGCAGCATCGTTGGTCAGGGGTTTGCTGGGGCCAACGTCCTGACTTTC. This sequence encodes CASSIVGQGFAGANVLTF.

This clonotype was observed a few times. One end of the junction does not line up with germline, which may come from a read error. The V and J genes are TRBV10-3 and TRBJ2-1; TRBD2 might be the D (6 bases). The V gene's germline CDR1 is ENHRY and CDR2 SYGVKD. The CDR3 spans 15 residues. CDR3 nucleotides: TGTGCCGTCAGCAAAACGGGACTGGACTACAATGAGCAGTTCTTC. Translated: CAVSKTGLDYNEQFF.

Details on this clonotype: One end of the junction is discordant with germline, which a read error may explain. This rearrangement joins TRBV4-2 to TRBJ2-5, with 8 bases matching TRBD2. Looked up from germline, CDR1 is LGHNA and CDR2 is YNFKEQ. This CDR3 has 16 residues. CDR3: CASTQDHGRAGETQYF. The CDR3 DNA follows: TGTGCCAGCACCCAAGATCACGGGAGGGCCGGAGAGACCCAGTACTTC.

This clonotype was seen at least ten times. This chain's CDR3 is CASSQEGPSGIHEQYF. The CDR3 bases are TGCGCCAGCAGCCAAGAGGGACCTAGCGGGATCCACGAGCAGTACTTC. V and J are TRBV4-3 and TRBJ2-7; 9 bases line up with TRBD2. The CDR3 sequence is 16 residues long. Germline V gives CDR1 LGHNA, CDR2 YSLEER. V lost 0 bases and J lost 5; bases outside the gene matches: 8.

This clonotype was picked up a small number of times. The genes are TRBV7-9 and TRBJ2-3; D not certain. V was shortened by 3 bases and J by 6 bases, with 16 bases between the two germline ends. The CDR3 contains 15 residues. Germline loops: CDR1 SEHNR, CDR2 FQNEAQ (reference sequence). The CDR3 region is CASSFPDHDPDTQYF. CDR3 nucleotides: TGTGCCAGCAGCTTCCCCGATCACGACCCGGATACGCAGTATTTT.

This clonotype occurred many times. The V gene is TRBV4-3, the J gene TRBJ1-1; D gene unclear. Germline V gene data show CDR1 as LGHNA and CDR2 as YSLEER. There are 14 residues in the CDR3. Trimming stripped 3 bases from V and 1 base from J, with 9 bases between. The CDR3 DNA follows: TGCGCCAGCAGCCAGTATACAACGAACACTGAAGCTTTCTTT. Translation: CASSQYTTNTEAFF.

CDR3: CASSFEGLADTQYF. The CDR3 nucleotides read TGTGCCAGCAGTTTTGAGGGCCTTGCAGATACGCAGTATTTT. The chain couples TRBV12-3 or TRBV12-4 to TRBJ2-3; the D gene is possibly TRBD2 (5 bases). The CDR3 extends over 14 amino acids. The V gene lost 3 bases and the J gene lost 4 bases, with 11 bases spanning the gap.

The rearrangement uses TRBV20-1 and TRBJ1-2; 8 positions agree with TRBD1. CDR3 length equals 14 residues. Trimming removed 3 bases from V and 8 bases from J; junction bases left unmatched: 11. Germline-derived CDR1 and CDR2 are DFQATT and SNEGSKA (reference sequence). As DNA, the CDR3 is TGCAGTGCTAGGAGGGAGGACAGGGTTGCGGGCTACACCTTC. Its translation: CSARREDRVAGYTF.

This clonotype appeared a few times. The chain couples TRBV7-7 to TRBJ2-1; the D gene is possibly TRBD1 (5 bases). Trimming left V 0 bases short and J 7 bases short, with 13 bases between. Germline lookup yields CDR1 SSHAT and CDR2 FNYEAQ (reference sequence). The CDR3 runs to 15 residues. In DNA form, the CDR3 reads TGTGCCAGCAGCTTAGCTCCAGGGCTCGCGAATGAGCAGTTCTTC. Protein sequence: CASSLAPGLANEQFF. Using reference TRBV7-7 and TRBJ2-1 for the parts outside the CDR3, the full variable domain is GAGVSQSPRYKVTKRGQDVTLRCDPISSHATLYWYQQALGQGPEFLTYFNYEAQPDKSGLPSDRFSAERPEGSISTLTIQRTEQRDSAMYRCASSLAPGLANEQFFGPGTRLTVL.

The V and J genes are TRBV18 and TRBJ2-5; D might be TRBD1 or TRBD2, each matching 5 bases. The germline V gene has CDR1 KGHSH and CDR2 LQKENI. The CDR3 is made up of 15 amino acids. V lost 3 bases to trimming and J lost 4 bases, with 15 bases between them. The CDR3 bases are TGTGCCAGCTCACCGACGGGGCTGTCTCCAGAGACCCAGTACTTC. Encoded protein: CASSPTGLSPETQYF. The variable domain in full, with the rest retrieved from reference TRBV18 and TRBJ2-5, is NAGVMQNPRHLVRRRGQEARLRCSPMKGHSHVYWYRQLPEEGLKFMVYLQKENIIDESGMPKERFSAEFPKEGPSILRIQQVVRGDSAAYFCASSPTGLSPETQYFGPGTRLLVL.

This clonotype was detected only a few times. The rearrangement uses TRBV3-1 and TRBJ1-3, with unresolved D. The CDR3 runs 17 residues. Germline V gene sequence: CDR1 LGHDT, CDR2 YNNKEL (reference sequence). V lost 4 bases and J lost 0, with 16 bases in between. The CDR3, as DNA: TGTGCCAGCAGCCTGCTTGACCAGGCCTTCTCTGGAAACACCATATATTTT. It encodes CASSLLDQAFSGNTIYF.

This clonotype has more than one count but fewer than ten. The rearrangement joins TRBV20-1 to TRBJ2-5, with a possible D match to TRBD1 (5 bases). CDR1 is DFQATT, CDR2 SNEGSKA, per germline (reference sequence). Trimming left V 2 bases short and J 1 base short, with 11 bases between. The CDR3 runs 14 residues. This CDR3 is CSARSDTFQETQYF. The CDR3 DNA is TGCAGTGCTAGATCGGACACTTTCCAAGAGACCCAGTACTTC.

To note about this clonotype: Likely a read error: the CDR3 ends without its conserved phenylalanine or tryptophan. The rearrangement uses TRBV29-1 and TRBJ2-3; D gene ambiguous. V was pared by 4 bases and J by 2 bases, with 10 bases between. This CDR3 has 13 amino acids. Germline V gene sequence: CDR1 SQVTM, CDR2 ANQGSEA. CDR3 sequence: CSVAGRTTDTQYL. The CDR3 nucleotides are TGCAGCGTTGCGGGCAGGACCACAGATACGCAGTATTTG.

The table lists this clonotype with a few counts. The genes are TRBV12-3 or TRBV12-4 and TRBJ1-1; D possibly corresponds to TRBD1 (6 bases). The germline V and J ends were trimmed by 6 bases and 3 bases, with 11 bases remaining between them. The CDR3 contains 13 residues. CDR3 region: CASRLQGYTEAFF. The CDR3 DNA reads as TGTGCCAGCAGGTTACAGGGATACACTGAAGCTTTCTTT.

This clonotype was counted only a few times. The V gene is TRBV28, the J gene TRBJ2-6; no firm D call. V lost 2 bases to trimming and J lost 0 bases, with 11 bases between them. The CDR3 consists of 17 residues. CDR1 and CDR2 from the germline V gene are MDHEN and SYDVKM. This chain's CDR3 is CASSLSIESSGANVLTF. The CDR3 DNA is TGTGCCAGCAGTTTAAGTATCGAGAGCTCTGGGGCCAACGTCCTGACTTTC.

This clonotype has a count of ten or more. This rearrangement joins TRBV11-2 to TRBJ1-3; no reliable D call. Germline assignment: CDR1 SGHAT and CDR2 FQNNGV. Trimming stripped 5 bases from V and 7 bases from J, with 9 bases between. This CDR3 has 12 amino acids. The CDR3 loop is CASSLTPNTIYF. For the CDR3, the DNA is TGTGCCAGCAGCCTCACCCCGAACACCATATATTTT.

The CDR3 nucleotides read TGCGCCAGCAGCGAACAGGGGTGGAGCACTGAAGCTTTCTTT. This encodes CASSEQGWSTEAFF. This sequence joins TRBV4-1 and TRBJ1-1, with 7 bases aligning to TRBD1. The CDR3 length is 14 residues. Germline V CDR1 and CDR2: MGHRA, YSYEKL. V lost 5 bases and J lost 4; bases outside the gene matches: 7.

This chain connects TRBV13 to TRBJ2-1; 7 bases match TRBD1. The trim removed 4 bases at V and 4 bases at J, leaving 10 bases unmatched. The CDR3 extends over 16 amino acids. Germline V gene data show CDR1 as PRHDT and CDR2 as FYEKMQ (reference sequence). The CDR3, as DNA: TGTGCCAGCAGCTCTCGGACAGGATGGGGGTACAATGAGCAGTTCTTC. Translation: CASSSRTGWGYNEQFF.

V gene TRBV11-2 combines with J gene TRBJ2-7; the match to TRBD1 covers 9 bases. CDR1 SGHAT and CDR2 FQNNGV come from the germline V gene. This CDR3 region has 17 residues. V shed 0 bases, J shed 2 bases, and the junction held 8 bases outside the gene matches. The CDR3 sequence is CASSLDGGGQGAYEQYF. The CDR3 nucleotides read TGTGCCAGCAGCTTAGATGGGGGGGGACAGGGCGCCTACGAGCAGTACTTC.